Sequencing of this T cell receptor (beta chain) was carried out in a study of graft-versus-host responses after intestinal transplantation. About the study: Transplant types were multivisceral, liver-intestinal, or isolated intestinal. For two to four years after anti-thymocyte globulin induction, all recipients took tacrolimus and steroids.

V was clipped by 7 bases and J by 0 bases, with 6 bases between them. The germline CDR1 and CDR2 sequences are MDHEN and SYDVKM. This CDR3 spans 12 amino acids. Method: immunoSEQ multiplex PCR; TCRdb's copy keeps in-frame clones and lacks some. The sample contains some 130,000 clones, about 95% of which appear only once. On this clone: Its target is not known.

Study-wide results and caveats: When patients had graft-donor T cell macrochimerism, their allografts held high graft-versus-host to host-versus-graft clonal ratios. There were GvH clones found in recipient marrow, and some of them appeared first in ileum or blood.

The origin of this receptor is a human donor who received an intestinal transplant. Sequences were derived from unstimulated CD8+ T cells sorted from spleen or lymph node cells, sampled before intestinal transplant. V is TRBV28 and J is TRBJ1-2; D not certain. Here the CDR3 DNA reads TGTGCCAGCACACGGCCTAACTATGGCTACACCTTC. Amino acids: CASTRPNYGYTF.